This record covers a single TCR beta chain. Its antigen is currently not known. No base quality values were provided; no much bigger clone lies one nucleotide off. The entry originates in a study of blood T cell repertoires in COVID-19 (dated by TCRdb to 2020 to 2021). Regarding the research as a whole: The collaborator samples originated in the United States, Italy and Spain and spanned the acute and convalescent phases of COVID-19. The material from the prospective study consisted of cDNA or gDNA derived from T cells, B-cell-depleted T cells, or PBMCs. The dataset comprised deeply sampled blood TCRbeta repertoires from subjects exposed to, actively infected with, or recovered from COVID-19. A freely available public database, intended as a resource for researchers studying the immune response to SARS-CoV-2, is where the repertoires were released. The samples were drawn from the first 160 participants of the ongoing ImmuneRACE study and from some 1,300 subjects provided by 6 global collaborators. Sample metadata almost always included a de-identified subject ID, COVID-19 status, age in years and sex. Where available, HLA class I and class II types were obtained from metadata supplied by the sample provider rather than from assay-based typing. What the authors observed across the whole study: The amount of clinical and demographic metadata varied by source and participant and was provided uncurated.

A second Seattle source provided samples from volunteer blood donors who had recovered from COVID-19. Each collaborating institution followed its own protocols to collect whole blood in K2EDTA tubes. For TCRbeta analysis, collaborators shipped samples as frozen whole blood, isolated PBMCs, or DNA extracted from either of those sample types. The CDR3 sequence holds 15 residues, the cysteine and phenylalanine included. Only the CDR3 part of the read is kept: 45 bases, read in frame from the first base. Based on the germline V gene, the CDR1 and CDR2 sequences are SGHRS and YFSETQ. V is pared back by 1 base and J by 3 bases, with 12 bases lying between the germline termini. The immunoSEQ Assay, a bias-controlled multiplex PCR, was used to amplify TCRbeta CDR3 regions from genomic DNA. In the authors' own workflow: Within the assay, amplification of reference gene primers was used to estimate how many nucleated cells each sample contained. To quantify the absolute abundance of each unique TCRbeta CDR3 rearrangement, sequence reads were collapsed and filtered. For each sample, productive Simpson clonality was calculated as the square root of Simpson's diversity index across productive rearrangements. In its TCRdb copy, this immuneACCESS table keeps in-frame sequences only and misses some clones. Where compared with another copy, unresolved V genes explain less than half of these, and the others have no known cause. V and J calls and clone size are copied from that table; D and trimming were computed from the DNA. This sample gives more than 250,000 clones in total; more than 75% of them show up just once. The ten largest clonotypes hold about 1.9% of the sample.

This clonotype originated in a woman in her twenties or thirties who had recovered from COVID-19. Sequencing was performed on peripheral blood. This chain is built from TRBV5-1 and TRBJ2-3, with the identity of the D gene unclear. The CDR3 protein sequence reads: CASSLTARTTDTQYF. Read as DNA, the sequence is TGCGCCAGCAGCTTGACGGCTAGAACAACAGATACGCAGTATTTT. The entire variable domain, with the stretches around the CDR3 drawn from the reference TRBV5-1 and TRBJ2-3 proteins, is KAGVTQTPRYLIKTRGQQVTLSCSPISGHRSVSWYQQTPGQGLQFLFEYFSETQRNKGNFPGRFSGRQFSNSRSEMNVSTLELGDSALYLCASSLTARTTDTQYFGPGTRLTVL.